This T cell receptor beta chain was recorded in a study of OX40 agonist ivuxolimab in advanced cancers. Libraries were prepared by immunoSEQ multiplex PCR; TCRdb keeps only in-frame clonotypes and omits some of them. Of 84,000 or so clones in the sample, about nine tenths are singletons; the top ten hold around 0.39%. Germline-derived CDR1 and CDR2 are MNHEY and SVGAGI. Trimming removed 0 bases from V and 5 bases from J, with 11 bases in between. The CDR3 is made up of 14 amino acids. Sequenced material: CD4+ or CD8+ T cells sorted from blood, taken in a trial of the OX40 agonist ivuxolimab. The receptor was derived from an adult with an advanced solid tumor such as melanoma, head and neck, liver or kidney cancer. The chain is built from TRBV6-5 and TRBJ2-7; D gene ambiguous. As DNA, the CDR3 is TGTGCCAGCAGTTACTCCTACCGACACAACGAGCAGTACTTC. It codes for CASSYSYRHNEQYF.